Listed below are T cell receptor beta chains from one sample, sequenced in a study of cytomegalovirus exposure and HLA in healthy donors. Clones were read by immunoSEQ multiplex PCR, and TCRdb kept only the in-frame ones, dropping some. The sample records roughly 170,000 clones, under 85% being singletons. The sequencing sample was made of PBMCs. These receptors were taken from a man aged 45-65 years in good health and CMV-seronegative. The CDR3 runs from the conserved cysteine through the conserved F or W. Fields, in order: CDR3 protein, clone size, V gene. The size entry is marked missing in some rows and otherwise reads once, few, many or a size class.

CDR3aa: CSATQETQYF; abundance: NA; v_gene: TRBV20-1
CDR3aa: CASSLGQGGGHNEQFF; abundance: NA; v_gene: TRBV11-3
CDR3aa: CASSQGRGSQPQHF; abundance: NA; v_gene: TRBV2
CDR3aa: CASSSSQGTQYF; abundance: NA; v_gene: TRBV7-9
CDR3aa: CASSQEGDSIFSDTQYF; abundance: NA; v_gene: TRBV4-2
CDR3aa: CASSVVSQGGTGELFF; abundance: NA; v_gene: TRBV9
CDR3aa: CASSQSTSAADTQYF; abundance: NA; v_gene: TRBV4-3
CDR3aa: CASSLTSRVVGYTF; abundance: few; v_gene: TRBV7-3
CDR3aa: CASSLRAGRDTDTQYF; abundance: once; v_gene: TRBV7-3
CDR3aa: CAISFGQGANYGYTF; abundance: NA; v_gene: TRBV10-3
CDR3aa: CASREMRAPYEQYF; abundance: once; v_gene: TRBV28
CDR3aa: CASRREAGELFF; abundance: NA; v_gene: TRBV6-1
CDR3aa: CASRLWGGSYEQYF; abundance: NA; v_gene: TRBV6-5
CDR3aa: CASRLQGAMHTEAFF; abundance: once; v_gene: TRBV11-2
CDR3aa: CASSYSGALNTEAFF; abundance: NA; v_gene: TRBV6-5
CDR3aa: CASSQVPGWNYGYTF; abundance: NA; v_gene: TRBV4-3
CDR3aa: CASRGTEQKLFF; abundance: NA; v_gene: TRBV28
CDR3aa: CASSQDGSNQPQHF; abundance: NA; v_gene: TRBV4-3
CDR3aa: CASSVGGAPYNEQFF; abundance: NA; v_gene: TRBV7-3
CDR3aa: CASSGQVGNTEAFF; abundance: few; v_gene: TRBV9
CDR3aa: CASSQTGLNTEAFF; abundance: NA; v_gene: TRBV5-1
CDR3aa: CASSFQPRMNTEAFF; abundance: NA; v_gene: TRBV6-5
CDR3aa: CASSPYNNGNTIYF; abundance: NA; v_gene: TRBV18
CDR3aa: CASRRDRGPYEQYF; abundance: NA; v_gene: TRBV28
CDR3aa: CATTSAADTEAFF; abundance: few; v_gene: TRBV18
CDR3aa: CASSDWDTSSRQHF; abundance: once; v_gene: TRBV2
CDR3aa: CASSFGTGVPTTEAFF; abundance: NA; v_gene: TRBV27
CDR3aa: CASSIWTVYRGRSGANVLTF; abundance: NA; v_gene: TRBV19
CDR3aa: CASSERELGANVLTF; abundance: NA; v_gene: TRBV6-1
CDR3aa: CASSRRTGLKTQYF; abundance: few; v_gene: TRBV5-8
CDR3aa: CASTNRLAGVTDTQYF; abundance: NA; v_gene: TRBV7-2